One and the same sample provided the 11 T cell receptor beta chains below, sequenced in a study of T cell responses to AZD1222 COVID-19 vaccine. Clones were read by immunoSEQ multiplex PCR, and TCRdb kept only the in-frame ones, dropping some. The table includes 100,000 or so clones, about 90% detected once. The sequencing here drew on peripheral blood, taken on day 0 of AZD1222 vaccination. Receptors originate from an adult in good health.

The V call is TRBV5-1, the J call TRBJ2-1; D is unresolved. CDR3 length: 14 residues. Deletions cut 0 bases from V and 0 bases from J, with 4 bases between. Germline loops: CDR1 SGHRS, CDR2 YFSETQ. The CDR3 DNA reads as TGCGCCAGCAGCTTGGATAGCTCCTACAATGAGCAGTTCTTC. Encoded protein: CASSLDSSYNEQFF.

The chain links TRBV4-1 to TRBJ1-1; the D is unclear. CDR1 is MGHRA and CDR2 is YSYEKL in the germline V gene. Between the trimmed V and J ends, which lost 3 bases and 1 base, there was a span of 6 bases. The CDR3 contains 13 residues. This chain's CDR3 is CASSQYGNTEAFF. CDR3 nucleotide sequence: TGCGCCAGCAGCCAGTACGGGAACACTGAAGCTTTCTTT.

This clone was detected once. For the CDR3, the DNA is TGCGCCAGCAGCCAAGTATCGAACACTGAAGCTTTCTTT. As protein: CASSQVSNTEAFF. The genes are TRBV4-1 and TRBJ1-1; D not certain. Trimming cost V 1 base and J 1 base, with 4 bases left between them. There are 13 residues in the CDR3. Germline V CDR1 and CDR2: MGHRA, YSYEKL.

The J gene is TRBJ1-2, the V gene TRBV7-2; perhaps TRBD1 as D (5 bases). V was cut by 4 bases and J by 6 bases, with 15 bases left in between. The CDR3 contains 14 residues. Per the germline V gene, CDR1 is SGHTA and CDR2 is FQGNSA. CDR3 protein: CASSYSPPGNGYTF. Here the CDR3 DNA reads TGTGCCAGCAGCTACTCACCCCCAGGGAATGGCTACACCTTC.

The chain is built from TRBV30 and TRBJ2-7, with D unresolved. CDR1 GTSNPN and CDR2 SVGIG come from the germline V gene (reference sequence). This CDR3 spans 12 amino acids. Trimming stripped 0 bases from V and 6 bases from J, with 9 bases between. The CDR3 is CAWSVNRAEQYF. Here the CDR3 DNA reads TGTGCCTGGAGTGTAAATCGCGCCGAGCAGTACTTC.

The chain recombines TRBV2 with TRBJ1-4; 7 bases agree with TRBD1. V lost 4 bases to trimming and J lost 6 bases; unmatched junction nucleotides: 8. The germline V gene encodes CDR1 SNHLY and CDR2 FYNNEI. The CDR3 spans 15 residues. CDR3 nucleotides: TGTGCCAGCAGTGCAACAGGGGACTTCTATGAAAAACTGTTTTTT. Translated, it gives CASSATGDFYEKLFF.

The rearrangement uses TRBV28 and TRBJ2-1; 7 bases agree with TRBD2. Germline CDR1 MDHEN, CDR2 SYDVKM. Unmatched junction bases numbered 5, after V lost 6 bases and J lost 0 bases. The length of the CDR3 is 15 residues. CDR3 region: CASSNRDYSYNEQFF. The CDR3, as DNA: TGTGCCAGCAGCAATAGGGACTACTCCTACAATGAGCAGTTCTTC.

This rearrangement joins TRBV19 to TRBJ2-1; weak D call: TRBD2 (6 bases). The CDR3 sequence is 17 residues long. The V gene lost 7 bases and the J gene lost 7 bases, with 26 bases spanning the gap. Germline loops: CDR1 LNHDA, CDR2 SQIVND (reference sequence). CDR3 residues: CASTTKFLAQHQNEQFF. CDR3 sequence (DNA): TGTGCCAGTACCACCAAGTTCCTAGCGCAACATCAGAATGAGCAGTTCTTC.

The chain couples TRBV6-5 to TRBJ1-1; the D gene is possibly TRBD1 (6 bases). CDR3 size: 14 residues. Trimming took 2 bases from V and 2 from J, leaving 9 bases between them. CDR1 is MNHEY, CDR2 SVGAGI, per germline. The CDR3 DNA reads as TGTGCCAGCAGTTACCGGACAGCCAACACTGAAGCTTTCTTT. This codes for CASSYRTANTEAFF.

The CDR3 DNA sequence: TGTGCCAGCAGCTTAAACGGATACACTGAAGCTTTCTTT. Translation: CASSLNGYTEAFF. This chain connects TRBV11-2 to TRBJ1-1; D not resolved. This CDR3 region has 13 residues. Trimming shortened V by 2 bases and J by 3 bases, and 7 bases separated the two germline ends. Germline lookup yields CDR1 SGHAT and CDR2 FQNNGV.

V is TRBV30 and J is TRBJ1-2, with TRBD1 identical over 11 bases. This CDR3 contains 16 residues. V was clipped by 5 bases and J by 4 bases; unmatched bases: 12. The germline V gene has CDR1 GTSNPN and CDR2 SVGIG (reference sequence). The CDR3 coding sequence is TGTGCCTGGGTTACTACTGGGACAGGGGGAATCTATGGCTACACCTTC. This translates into CAWVTTGTGGIYGYTF.